This T cell receptor (beta chain) came from a study of blood T cell repertoires in COVID-19. Across the study: T cells, B-cell-depleted T cells, or PBMCs supplied cDNA or gDNA.

Across about two dozen US areas, participants ranged in age from about 18 to 90 years. Original processing methods: Nucleated cell counts were estimated from reference gene primer amplification. The table came from immunoSEQ multiplex PCR; TCRdb's copy has only in-frame clones and leaves some out. That table gives V, J and clone size, and the DNA gave D and trimming. The sample shows about 160,000 clones, roughly 80% of them seen only once. Source material: PBMCs or T cells enriched from blood (not recorded which). This TCR was recovered from a woman aged 55-75 years who had recovered from COVID-19.

In DNA, the CDR3 is TGTGCCAGCAGCTTAGAACCTAGCGGGGTGAACACCGGGGAGCTGTTTTTT. It is translated as CASSLEPSGVNTGELFF. The gene calls are TRBV7-2 and TRBJ2-2; 9 nucleotides agree with TRBD2. Germline V gene sequence: CDR1 SGHTA, CDR2 FQGNSA. The CDR3 has 17 residues. J was trimmed by 1 base and V by 1 base; bases with no gene match: 4.